This T cell receptor (beta chain) was sequenced for a study of shared clonotypes between healthy human individuals. CD8 cells classed as naive were CD45RO-negative and positively selected for CCR7, excluding terminally differentiated effector memory CD45RA+ cells. CDR3 length: 15 amino acids. Germline trimming cut 2 bases from V and 5 bases from J; bases unmatched to any gene: 9. Germline V gives CDR1 SGHVS, CDR2 FQNEAQ. Assay: immunoSEQ multiplex PCR; the TCRdb copy retains only in-frame clones and omits some. The sample consists of 560,000 or so clones, roughly 96% of them appearing once. The source of this sequence is a woman aged 25-40 years in good health. The chain employs TRBV7-8 and TRBJ2-7, with 7 bases matching TRBD2. Sample: naive CD8+ T cells sorted from blood. The CDR3 DNA reads as TGTGCCAGCAGCTTACCCCTAACGGGAGGCGACGAGCAGTACTTC. Its translation is CASSLPLTGGDEQYF.